This T cell receptor (beta chain) was identified during a study of T cell clonality in common variable immunodeficiency. The protocol was immunoSEQ multiplex PCR, while the TCRdb copy is restricted to in-frame clones and leaves out a portion. The specimen has around 45,000 clones, none found just once. This clone was seen many times. Read coverage stops 3 residues before the CDR3 terminus; the germline J gene supplies the remainder. Trimming cost V 6 bases and J 8 bases; bases outside gene matches: 16. CDR1 DFQATT and CDR2 SNEGSKA come from the germline V gene (reference sequence). This CDR3 contains 15 residues.

The source is a person aged 18 to 70 in good health. The specimen sequenced was peripheral blood mononuclear cells. This chain links TRBV20-1 with TRBJ2-1; the match to TRBD2 covers 7 bases. Incomplete CDR3 DNA: TGCAGTGCGATGACTAGCTGGTGGGCCTTAGATGAG. It translates to CSAMTSWWALDE. The full-length CDR3 reads as CSAMTSWWALDEQFF.